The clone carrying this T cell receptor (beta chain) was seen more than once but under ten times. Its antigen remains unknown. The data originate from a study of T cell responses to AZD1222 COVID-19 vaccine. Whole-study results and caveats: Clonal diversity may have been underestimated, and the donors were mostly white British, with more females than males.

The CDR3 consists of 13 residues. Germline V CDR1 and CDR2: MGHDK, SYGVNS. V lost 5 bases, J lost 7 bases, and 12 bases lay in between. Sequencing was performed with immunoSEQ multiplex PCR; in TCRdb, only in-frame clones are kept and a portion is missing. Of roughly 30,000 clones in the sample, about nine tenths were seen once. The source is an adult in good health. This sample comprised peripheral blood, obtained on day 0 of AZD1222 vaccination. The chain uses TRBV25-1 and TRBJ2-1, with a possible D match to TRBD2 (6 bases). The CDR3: CASSYGGLNEQFF. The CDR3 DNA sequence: TGTGCCAGCAGTTACGGGGGTCTGAATGAGCAGTTCTTC. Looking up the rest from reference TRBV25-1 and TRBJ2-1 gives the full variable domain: EADIYQTPRYLVIGTGKKITLECSQTMGHDKMYWYQQDPGMELHLIHYSYGVNSTEKGDLSSESTVSRIRTEHFPLTLESARPSHTSQYLCASSYGGLNEQFFGPGTRLTVL.